The TCR beta chain under discussion was sequenced for a study of cytomegalovirus exposure and HLA in healthy donors. About this clone: The antigen is unknown.

Whole-study results and caveats: In a later analysis, most CMV-associated TCR beta chains appeared HLA-restricted. The study listed about 150 cytomegalovirus-associated TCR beta chains.

Primers for the PCR totalled 60 Vbeta and 13 Jbeta. Assay used: immunoSEQ multiplex PCR; TCRdb lists only in-frame clones, some missing. The sample lists 150,000 to 200,000 clones, 70% to 90% occurring once. With 4 bases removed from V and 8 bases from J, the gap between germline ends came to 21 bases. Germline loops: CDR1 SGHDT, CDR2 YYEEEE. This CDR3 has 15 residues. This receptor was obtained from a man aged 18 to 29 in good health and CMV-seropositive. Sequencing was carried out using PBMCs. The chain links TRBV5-6 to TRBJ1-2; a possible D gene is TRBD1 (6 bases). The CDR3 region has the DNA TGTGCCAGCAGCCCGACTTCAACAGGGCTTCACGGCTACACCTTC. Translated, it gives CASSPTSTGLHGYTF.